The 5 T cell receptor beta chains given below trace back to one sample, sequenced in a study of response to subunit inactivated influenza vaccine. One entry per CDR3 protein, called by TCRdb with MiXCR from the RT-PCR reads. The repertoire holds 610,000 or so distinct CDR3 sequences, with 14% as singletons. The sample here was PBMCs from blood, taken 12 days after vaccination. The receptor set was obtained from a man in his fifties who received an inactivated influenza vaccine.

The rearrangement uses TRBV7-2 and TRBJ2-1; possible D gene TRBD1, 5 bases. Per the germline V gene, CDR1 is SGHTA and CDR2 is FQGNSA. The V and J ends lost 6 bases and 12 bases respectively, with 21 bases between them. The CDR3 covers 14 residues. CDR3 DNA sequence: TGTGCCAGCAGTCTCAGGGCGGAGATAAGGGCGCAGTTCTTC. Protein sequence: CASSLRAEIRAQFF.

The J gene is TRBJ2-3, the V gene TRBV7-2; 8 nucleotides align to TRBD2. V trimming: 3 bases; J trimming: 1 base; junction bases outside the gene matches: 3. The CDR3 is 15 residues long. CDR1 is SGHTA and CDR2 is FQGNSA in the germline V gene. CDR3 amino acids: CASSFGRGGTDTQYF. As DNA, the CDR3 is TGTGCCAGCAGCTTTGGGCGGGGGGGCACAGATACGCAGTATTTT.

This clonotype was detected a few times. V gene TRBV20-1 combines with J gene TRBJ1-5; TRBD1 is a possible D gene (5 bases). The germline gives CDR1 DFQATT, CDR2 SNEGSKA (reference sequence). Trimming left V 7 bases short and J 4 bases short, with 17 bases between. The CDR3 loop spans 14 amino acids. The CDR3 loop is CSVVGQGRNQPQHF. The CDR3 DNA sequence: TGCAGTGTGGTCGGGCAGGGAAGAAATCAGCCCCAGCATTTT.

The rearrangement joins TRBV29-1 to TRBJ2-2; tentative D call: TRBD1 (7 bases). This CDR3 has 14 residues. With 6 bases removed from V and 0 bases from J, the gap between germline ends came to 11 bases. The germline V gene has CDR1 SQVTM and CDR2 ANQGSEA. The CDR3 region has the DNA TGCAGCGTAGCCAGGGGGGCGAACACCGGGGAGCTGTTTTTT. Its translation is CSVARGANTGELFF.

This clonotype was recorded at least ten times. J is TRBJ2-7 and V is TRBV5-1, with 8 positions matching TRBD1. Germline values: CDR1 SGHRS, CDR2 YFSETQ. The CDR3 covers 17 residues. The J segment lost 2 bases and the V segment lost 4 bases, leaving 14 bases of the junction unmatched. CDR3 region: CASSRETGASLTYEQYF. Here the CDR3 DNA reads TGCGCCAGCAGCAGGGAGACAGGGGCTTCCCTTACCTACGAGCAGTACTTC.